A selection of T cell receptor beta chains follows, all from one sample in a study of blood T cell repertoires in COVID-19. Measured with immunoSEQ multiplex PCR; TCRdb has only the in-frame clones, and not every one. The sample includes fewer than 65,000 clones, 75% to 90% of them seen just once. Sequenced: peripheral blood. Receptors originate from a man aged 30-40 years with COVID-19, enrolled during active disease. Each CDR3 is given without its conserved first and last residue. The order of the fields is V gene, D gene, J gene, CDR3 protein. A D gene is named only where the DNA matches it firmly.

>TRBV7-2|TRBD1|TRBJ1-3
ASSGTGYGNTIY
>TRBV27|TRBD1|TRBJ1-2
ASRAQGAVYGYT
>TRBV5-1|TRBD1|TRBJ1-1
ASGTGRWNTEAF
>TRBV13|TRBD2|TRBJ2-3
ASSAGTSGRAGPDTQY
>TRBV29-1|NA|TRBJ1-2
SANRVSGGYT
>TRBV11-2|NA|TRBJ2-7
ASSLTGKGEQY
>TRBV7-9|NA|TRBJ2-3
ASSSQTNTQY
>TRBV7-9|TRBD1|TRBJ2-3
ASPRDREAGTDTQY
>TRBV19|NA|TRBJ1-2
ASSMVQTGYT
>TRBV30|TRBD2|TRBJ2-2
ALRREGGGELF
>TRBV28|NA|TRBJ1-6
ASSSPTGPNNSPLH
>TRBV7-9|TRBD1|TRBJ1-6
ASSTGQGNNSPLH
>TRBV7-3|TRBD1|TRBJ1-1
ASSLIATGINLGDTEAF
>TRBV4-2|NA|TRBJ2-7
ASSPSTETEQY
>TRBV14|TRBD2|TRBJ2-5
ASSLGLAGGGETQY
>TRBV19|NA|TRBJ1-2
ASKKQATNYGYT
>TRBV6-5|NA|TRBJ2-5
ASSGSQETQY
>TRBV24-1|TRBD1|TRBJ2-7
ATSNTEGGDEQY
>TRBV5-4|NA|TRBJ2-2
ASSRGPGELF
>TRBV28|TRBD1|TRBJ1-2
ASRPPTGQDYGYT
>TRBV7-6|TRBD2|TRBJ2-1
ASSSVIAGGPLSEQF
>TRBV27|TRBD1|TRBJ2-7
ASSSGQGEQYEQY
>TRBV7-5|NA|TRBJ2-7
ARSLSILAGPDEQY
>TRBV4-3|NA|TRBJ1-4
ASSRGGGKLF
>TRBV7-9|NA|TRBJ1-1
ASSLVSTGQGTEAF
>TRBV12-3/TRBV12-4|NA|TRBJ2-3
ASSLALGGTQY
>TRBV28|NA|TRBJ1-2
ASSSQGYYGYT
>TRBV5-5|TRBD2|TRBJ2-5
ASSLGAGGGSQETQY
>TRBV7-2|TRBD1|TRBJ1-1
ASSVQGDTEAF
>TRBV12-3/TRBV12-4|TRBD1|TRBJ1-2
ASKTGGYGYT
>TRBV6-7|TRBD1|TRBJ2-7
ASSYPKQGAAYEQY
>TRBV7-6|TRBD2|TRBJ2-7
AGTKRESVEQY
>TRBV3-1/TRBV3-2|NA|TRBJ2-2
ASSQGLFTGELF
>TRBV28|NA|TRBJ2-7
ASSRTGGAFEQY
>TRBV9|NA|TRBJ2-7
ASSVGPSTFSYEQY
>TRBV15|NA|TRBJ1-5
ATSRYGSNQPQH
>TRBV6-2/TRBV6-3|TRBD2|TRBJ2-1
ASSYSMVAGAHEQF
>TRBV28|NA|TRBJ2-3
ASSPQEGGVNTQY
>TRBV27|TRBD2|TRBJ2-7
ASSLGGIEYEQY
>TRBV5-1|NA|TRBJ1-2
ASSPGGGYNGYT
>TRBV3-1/TRBV3-2|NA|TRBJ2-5
ASTRGETQY
>TRBV7-2|NA|TRBJ1-1
ASSFGNTEAF
>TRBV20-1|NA|TRBJ1-1
SVREGTEAF
>TRBV9|TRBD1|TRBJ2-7
ASSVDGTAAYEQY
>TRBV29-1|NA|TRBJ2-5
SGTDHVGGTQY
>TRBV28|NA|TRBJ1-3
ASSLLSGTGNTIY
>TRBV7-8|TRBD1|TRBJ2-5
ASSKRPGQGTGETQY
>TRBV5-8|NA|TRBJ2-3
ASSSPVTDTQY
>TRBV7-9|NA|TRBJ2-2
ASSLGGPQSLGRGELF